The entry that follows covers one T cell receptor beta chain sequence. What it recognizes is unknown. This table comes from immunoSEQ multiplex PCR, and its TCRdb copy is limited to in-frame clones, with some not included. The sample yields 55,000 to 80,000 clones, 90% to 95% seen once. The sample belongs to a study of cytomegalovirus exposure and HLA in healthy donors. Study-wide findings and caveats: TCR beta chains numbering more than 150 were designated cytomegalovirus-associated. Cytomegalovirus status was reportedly diagnosed by the classifier with high sensitivity and specificity. The study found most TCR sequences rare, yet found some public TCRs in many donors.

The CDR3 has 16 amino acids. The germline gives CDR1 SGHAT, CDR2 FQNNGV. The V gene lost 5 bases and the J gene lost 2 bases, with 16 bases spanning the gap. Separate from the roughly 700-subject first cohort was the approximately 130-subject validation cohort, to which the donors belonged. The sample taken for sequencing was PBMCs. The chain links TRBV11-2 to TRBJ1-5; D is possibly TRBD1 (5 bases). The clonotype originates from a man between 18 and 35 years old in good health and CMV-seronegative. Written as DNA, the CDR3 is TGTGCCAGCAGCCATCCCGGGGGGTTGGGCAATCAGCCCCAGCATTTT. Protein product: CASSHPGGLGNQPQHF.